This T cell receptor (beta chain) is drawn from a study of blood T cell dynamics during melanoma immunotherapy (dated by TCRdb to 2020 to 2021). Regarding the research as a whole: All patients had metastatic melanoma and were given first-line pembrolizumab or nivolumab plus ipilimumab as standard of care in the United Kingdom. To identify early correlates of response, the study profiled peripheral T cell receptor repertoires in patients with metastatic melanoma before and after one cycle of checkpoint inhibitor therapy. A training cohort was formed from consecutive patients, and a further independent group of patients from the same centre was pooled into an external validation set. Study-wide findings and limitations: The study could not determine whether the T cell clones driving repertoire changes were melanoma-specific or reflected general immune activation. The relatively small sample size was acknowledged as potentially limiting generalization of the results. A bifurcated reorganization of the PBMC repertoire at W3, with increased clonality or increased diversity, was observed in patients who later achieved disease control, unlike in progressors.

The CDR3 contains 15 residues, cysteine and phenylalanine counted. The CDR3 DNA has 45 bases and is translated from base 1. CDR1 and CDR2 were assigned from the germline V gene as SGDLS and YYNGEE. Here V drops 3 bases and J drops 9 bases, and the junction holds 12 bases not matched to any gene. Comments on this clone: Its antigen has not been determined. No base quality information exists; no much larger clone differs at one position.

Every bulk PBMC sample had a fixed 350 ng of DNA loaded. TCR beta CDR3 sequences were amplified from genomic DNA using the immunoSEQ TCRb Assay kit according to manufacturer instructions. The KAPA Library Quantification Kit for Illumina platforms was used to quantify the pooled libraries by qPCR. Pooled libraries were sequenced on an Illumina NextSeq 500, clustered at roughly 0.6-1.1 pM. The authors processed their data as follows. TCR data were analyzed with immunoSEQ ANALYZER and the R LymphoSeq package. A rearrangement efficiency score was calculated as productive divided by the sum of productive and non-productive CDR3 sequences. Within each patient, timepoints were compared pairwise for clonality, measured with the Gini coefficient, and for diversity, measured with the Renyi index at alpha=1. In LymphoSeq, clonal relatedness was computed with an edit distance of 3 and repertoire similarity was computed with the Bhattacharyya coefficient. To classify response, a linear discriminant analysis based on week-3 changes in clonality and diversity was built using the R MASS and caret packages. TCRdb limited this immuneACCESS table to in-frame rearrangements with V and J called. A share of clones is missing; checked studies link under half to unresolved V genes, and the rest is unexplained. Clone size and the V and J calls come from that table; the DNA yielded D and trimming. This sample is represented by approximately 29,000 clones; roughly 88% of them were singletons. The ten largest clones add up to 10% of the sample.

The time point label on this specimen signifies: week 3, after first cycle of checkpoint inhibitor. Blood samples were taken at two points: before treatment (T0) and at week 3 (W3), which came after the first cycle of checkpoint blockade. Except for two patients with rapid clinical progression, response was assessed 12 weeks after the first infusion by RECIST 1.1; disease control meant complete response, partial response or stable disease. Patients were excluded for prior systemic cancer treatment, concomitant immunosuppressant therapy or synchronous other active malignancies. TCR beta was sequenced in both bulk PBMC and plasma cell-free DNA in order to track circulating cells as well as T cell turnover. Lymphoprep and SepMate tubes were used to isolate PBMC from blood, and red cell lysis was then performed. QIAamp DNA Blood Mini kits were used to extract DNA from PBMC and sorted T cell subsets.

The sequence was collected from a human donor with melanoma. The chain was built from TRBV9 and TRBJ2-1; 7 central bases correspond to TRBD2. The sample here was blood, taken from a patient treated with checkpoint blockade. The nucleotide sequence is TGTGCCAGCAGCGCCCAAGGACTAGAAGCGGTTGAGCAGTTCTTC. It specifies CASSAQGLEAVEQFF.